What follows are 27 T cell receptor beta chains derived from one specimen sequenced in a study of T-cell reconstitution after alpha-beta-depleted transplantation in children. The TCRbeta library incorporated unique molecular identifiers. TCRdb re-called the PCR reads through MiXCR, storing one row per CDR3 protein. The sample contains nearly 400,000 distinct CDR3 sequences, around 20% of which appear only once. The specimen was PBMCs from the stem cell graft donor, collected from the stem cell graft. The receptors come from a human donor who donated a stem cell graft to a child with acute myeloid leukemia.

This chain links TRBV7-9 with TRBJ2-7, with a weak D call TRBD2 (6 bases). The CDR3 spans 15 residues. Germline V lookup: CDR1 SEHNR, CDR2 FQNEAQ (reference sequence). The ends were cut back, 5 bases at V and 0 bases at J, with 14 bases in the middle. This CDR3 reads CASSRRDFSSYEQYF. CDR3 nucleotide sequence: TGTGCCAGCAGCCGACGGGACTTCAGCTCCTACGAGCAGTACTTC.

There are a few counts of this clonotype. V and J are TRBV10-3 and TRBJ2-3; TRBD2 might be the D (6 bases). The CDR3 totals 12 residues. With 5 bases removed from V and 10 bases from J, the gap between germline ends came to 13 bases. CDR1 and CDR2 from the germline V gene are ENHRY and SYGVKD. The DNA for the CDR3 is TGTGCCATCAGTCAGCCGGGGGAATCGCAGTATTTT. Translation: CAISQPGESQYF.

V gene TRBV7-9 combines with J gene TRBJ2-1; D is unclear. CDR1 SEHNR and CDR2 FQNEAQ come from the germline V gene (reference sequence). The ends were cut back, 5 bases at V and 5 bases at J, with 7 bases in the middle. The CDR3 runs to 12 residues. CDR3 residues: CASSPMNNEQFF. Here the CDR3 DNA reads TGTGCCAGCAGCCCCATGAACAATGAGCAGTTCTTC.

There are many counts of this clonotype. CDR3 sequence reads: CASGQGDYNEQFF. The CDR3 DNA reads TGTGCCAGCGGTCAGGGGGACTACAATGAGCAGTTCTTC. The chain combines TRBV12-3 or TRBV12-4 with TRBJ2-1; 7 bases fit TRBD1. With V trimmed by 8 bases and J by 3 bases, 4 bases remained unmatched. This CDR3 comprises 13 residues.

This clonotype was found many times. This chain uses TRBV12-3 or TRBV12-4 with TRBJ1-6; no definite D call. The CDR3 is made up of 11 amino acids. V lost 8 bases and J 8 bases, leaving 7 bases between the germline ends. CDR3 DNA: TGTGCCAGCGCATATCATTCACCCCTCCACTTT. It encodes CASAYHSPLHF.

The J gene is TRBJ2-3, the V gene TRBV10-1; no definite D call. With 0 bases removed from V and 3 bases from J, the gap between germline ends came to 10 bases. Per the germline V gene, CDR1 is WNHNN and CDR2 is SYGVQD (reference sequence). CDR3 size: 15 residues. CDR3 coding DNA: TGCGCCAGCAGTGAGTCAGCACAGAGAACAGATACGCAGTATTTT. As protein: CASSESAQRTDTQYF.

The chain couples TRBV11-2 to TRBJ2-7, with a tentative D call TRBD1 (5 bases). There are 15 residues in the CDR3. Germline assignment: CDR1 SGHAT and CDR2 FQNNGV. The V and J ends lost 5 bases and 2 bases respectively, with 16 bases between them. CDR3 amino acids: CASSLTGVPAYEQYF. CDR3 DNA: TGTGCCAGCAGCCTCACAGGTGTCCCGGCCTACGAGCAGTACTTC.

This clonotype was recorded at least ten times. The chain combines TRBV9 with TRBJ2-7, with D maybe TRBD1 (5 bases). The CDR3 has 15 amino acids. The V gene lost 3 bases and the J gene lost 0 bases, with 13 bases spanning the gap. CDR1 and CDR2 (germline): SGDLS, YYNGEE. The CDR3 DNA reads TGTGCCAGCAGCGCTGACAGTAATCCCTCCTACGAGCAGTACTTC. Translating gives CASSADSNPSYEQYF. Supplemented by reference TRBV9 and TRBJ2-7, the full variable domain reads DSGVTQTPKHLITATGQRVTLRCSPRSGDLSVYWYQQSLDQGLQFLIQYYNGEERAKGNILERFSAQQFPDLHSELNLSSLELGDSALYFCASSADSNPSYEQYFGPGTRLTVT.

The J gene is TRBJ1-3, the V gene TRBV10-3; the D gene is possibly TRBD1 (5 bases). The V end was cut by 4 bases, the J end by 7 bases, with 20 bases between. This CDR3 region has 16 residues. CDR1 ENHRY and CDR2 SYGVKD come from the germline V gene. For the CDR3, the DNA is TGTGCCATCAGTGTCGGAACAGGAAGGACTCCGAACACCATATATTTT. The encoded protein is CAISVGTGRTPNTIYF.

This rearrangement joins TRBV11-1 to TRBJ2-1, with D perhaps matching TRBD1 or TRBD2 (5 bases each). The V end lost 0 bases, the J end lost 5 bases, and 35 bases lay between the germline ends. Germline values: CDR1 SGHAT, CDR2 FQDESV (reference sequence). The CDR3 runs to 23 residues. This chain's CDR3 is CASSLAIGASQLVLFRSDNEQFF. DNA of the CDR3: TGTGCCAGCAGCTTAGCGATCGGGGCTAGTCAACTAGTCCTTTTCCGGTCGGACAATGAGCAGTTCTTC.

This clonotype was observed many times. The chain links TRBV9 to TRBJ1-4; the match to TRBD1 covers 10 bases. V lost 3 bases and J lost 7; bases outside the gene matches: 6. The CDR3 spans 15 residues. The germline V gene encodes CDR1 SGDLS and CDR2 YYNGEE. The CDR3 coding sequence is TGTGCCAGCAGCGCCACCGGGACAGGGGCTGAAAAACTGTTTTTT. Translating it yields CASSATGTGAEKLFF.

This clonotype has ten or more counts. The chain is built from TRBV29-1 and TRBJ2-1; D gene uncertain. The length of the CDR3 is 10 residues. With 4 bases removed from V and 9 bases from J, the gap between germline ends came to 7 bases. Per germline, CDR1 SQVTM and CDR2 ANQGSEA. CDR3 protein: CSVAPSEQFF. CDR3 DNA sequence: TGCAGCGTTGCACCTTCTGAGCAGTTCTTC.

This rearrangement joins TRBV7-2 to TRBJ2-1, with D possibly called TRBD1 or TRBD2 (5 bases each). Germline V gene sequence: CDR1 SGHTA, CDR2 FQGNSA. This CDR3 comprises 17 residues. Trimming removed 2 bases at V and 0 bases at J, with 14 bases between. The DNA of the CDR3 is TGTGCCAGCAGCTTACGTTCCTGGGGGAGCTCCTACAATGAGCAGTTCTTC. The encoded protein is CASSLRSWGSSYNEQFF.

V and J are TRBV28 and TRBJ2-7, with D unresolved. This CDR3 has 12 residues. V was trimmed by 7 bases and J by 4 bases, leaving 11 bases between them. Germline assignment: CDR1 MDHEN and CDR2 SYDVKM. CDR3 nucleotide sequence: TGTGCCAGCAATGGGTTGGGATACGAGCAGTACTTC. Its protein product is CASNGLGYEQYF. Full variable domain (rest looked up from reference TRBV28 and TRBJ2-7): DVKVTQSSRYLVKRTGEKVFLECVQDMDHENMFWYRQDPGLGLRLIYFSYDVKMKEKGDIPEGYSVSREKKERFSLILESASTNQTSMYLCASNGLGYEQYFGPGTRLTVT.

This clonotype was recorded at least ten times. This chain uses TRBV28 with TRBJ1-1; tentative D call: TRBD1 (6 bases). In germline, CDR1 is MDHEN, CDR2 SYDVKM. The V end was cut by 6 bases, the J end by 2 bases, with 13 bases between. The CDR3 totals 14 residues. The CDR3 coding sequence is TGTGCCAGCAGCCTACAAGGGGGAAACACTGAAGCTTTCTTT. Translation gives CASSLQGGNTEAFF.

The chain employs TRBV15 and TRBJ2-1; D call uncertain. Germline CDR1 and CDR2: LNHNV and YYDKDF (reference sequence). This CDR3 has 15 residues. With 0 bases removed from V and 0 bases from J, the gap between germline ends came to 6 bases. CDR3 bases: TGTGCCACCAGCAGAGATCTGAGCTCCTACAATGAGCAGTTCTTC. Its protein is CATSRDLSSYNEQFF.

The gene calls are TRBV4-2 and TRBJ2-1; possibly TRBD1 for D (5 bases). The CDR3 length is 13 residues. Between the trimmed V and J ends, which lost 1 base and 9 bases, there was a span of 10 bases. Germline CDR1 LGHNA, CDR2 YNFKEQ. CDR3 in DNA: TGTGCCAGCAGCCAAGGCCGGCAGGGTGAGCAGTTCTTC. It translates to CASSQGRQGEQFF.

This clonotype was seen repeatedly, ten times or more. The chain carries TRBV2 and TRBJ2-1, with 10 nucleotides matching TRBD2. Germline V gene lookup returns CDR1 SNHLY and CDR2 FYNNEI. The CDR3 is made up of 17 amino acids. V dropped 1 base and J dropped 10; count of bases not matched to a gene: 13. Written as DNA, the CDR3 is TGTGCCAGCAGTGAAGGGTCTAGCGGGAGTTTCTTTCGAGAGCAGTTCTTC. Amino acids: CASSEGSSGSFFREQFF.

The rearrangement links TRBV20-1 to TRBJ2-7; TRBD2 matches at 7 bases. Per germline, CDR1 DFQATT and CDR2 SNEGSKA (reference sequence). The CDR3 is 12 residues long. Trimming cost V 5 bases and J 6 bases; bases outside gene matches: 7. This CDR3 reads CSALSTSSEQYF. CDR3 sequence (DNA): TGCAGTGCTCTATCGACTAGCAGCGAGCAGTACTTC.

In this sample, this clonotype turned up many times. The chain combines TRBV27 with TRBJ2-5, with D uncertain. Trimming pared 2 bases from V and 1 base from J, leaving 5 bases between. Germline V gene data show CDR1 as MNHEY and CDR2 as SMNVEV (reference sequence). The CDR3 loop spans 13 amino acids. In DNA, the CDR3 is TGTGCCAGCAGTTTAGGAAGCCAAGAGACCCAGTACTTC. This translates into CASSLGSQETQYF.

V is TRBV20-1 and J is TRBJ2-7, with D tentatively TRBD2 (5 bases). This CDR3 is 15 amino acids long. From germline, CDR1 is DFQATT and CDR2 SNEGSKA (reference sequence). V lost 0 bases and J 0 bases, leaving 12 bases between the germline ends. CDR3: CSARDSLALSYEQYF. CDR3 coding DNA: TGCAGTGCTAGAGATTCGCTAGCCCTCTCCTACGAGCAGTACTTC.

This clonotype has more than one count but fewer than ten. The V and J genes are TRBV6-1 and TRBJ2-7; D is possibly TRBD1 (7 bases). CDR1 is MNHNS, CDR2 SASEGT, per germline. The CDR3 consists of 15 residues. V lost 6 bases and J 4 bases, leaving 19 bases between the germline ends. As DNA, the CDR3 is TGTGCCAGCAGGGAGGGACAGCCGGTGGGGTACGAGCAGTACTTC. Amino acid sequence: CASREGQPVGYEQYF.

This rearrangement joins TRBV4-2 to TRBJ2-1; 7 bases are a match to TRBD1. V lost 6 bases, J lost 6 bases, and 5 bases stayed unmatched. Germline V gene data show CDR1 as LGHNA and CDR2 as YNFKEQ. The CDR3 covers 13 residues. The CDR3 DNA reads TGTGCCAGCAGGAATACAGGGGTCAATGAGCAGTTCTTC. It yields the protein CASRNTGVNEQFF.

The rearrangement links TRBV6-2 or TRBV6-3 to TRBJ2-1; 12 bases fit TRBD2. Trimming took 5 bases from V and 9 from J; bases not matched to a gene: 11. The CDR3 covers 16 residues. The V gene's germline CDR1 is MNHEY and CDR2 SVGEGT. The CDR3 spells CASSTATSGSIFEQFF. CDR3 nucleotide sequence: TGTGCCAGCAGTACCGCGACTAGCGGGAGCATTTTTGAGCAGTTCTTC.

The chain couples TRBV20-1 to TRBJ2-3; TRBD2 aligns across 12 bases. The trim removed 4 bases at V and 2 bases at J, leaving 7 bases unmatched. The V gene's germline CDR1 is DFQATT and CDR2 SNEGSKA (reference sequence). The CDR3 loop spans 16 amino acids. CDR3 in DNA: TGCAGTGCTACTAGCGGGAGGGCCTCGAACACAGATACGCAGTATTTT. It codes for CSATSGRASNTDTQYF.

This clonotype was seen a handful of times. This rearrangement joins TRBV4-3 to TRBJ2-3; tentatively, D is TRBD1 (6 bases). This CDR3 region has 18 residues. Germline V gives CDR1 LGHNA, CDR2 YSLEER. Trimming took off 0 bases at V and 0 bases at J, with 16 bases between the two ends. CDR3 sequence reads: CASSQERQGTTSTDTQYF. DNA of the CDR3: TGCGCCAGCAGCCAAGAAAGGCAGGGGACAACTAGCACAGATACGCAGTATTTT.

The rearrangement uses TRBV30 and TRBJ2-3; 10 bases line up with TRBD2. Per germline, CDR1 GTSNPN and CDR2 SVGIG (reference sequence). V gave up 1 base and J gave up 5 bases; unmatched junction bases: 3. This CDR3 spans 14 amino acids. The CDR3 DNA is TGTGCCTGGAGTGCTAGCGGGAGTGGAGATACGCAGTATTTT. This translates into CAWSASGSGDTQYF.